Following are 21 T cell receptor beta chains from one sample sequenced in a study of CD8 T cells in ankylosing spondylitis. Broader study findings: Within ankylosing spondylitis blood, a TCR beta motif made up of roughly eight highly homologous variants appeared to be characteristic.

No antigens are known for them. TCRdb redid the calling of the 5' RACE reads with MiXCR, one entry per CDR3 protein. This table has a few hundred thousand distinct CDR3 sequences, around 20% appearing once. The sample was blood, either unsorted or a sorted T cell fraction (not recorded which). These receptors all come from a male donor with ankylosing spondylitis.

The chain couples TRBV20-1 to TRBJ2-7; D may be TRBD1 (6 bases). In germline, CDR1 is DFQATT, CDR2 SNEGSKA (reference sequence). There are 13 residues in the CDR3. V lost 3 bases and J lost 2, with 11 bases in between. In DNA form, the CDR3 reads TGCAGTGCTAGTACGGACAGAACCTACGAGCAGTACTTC. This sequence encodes CSASTDRTYEQYF.

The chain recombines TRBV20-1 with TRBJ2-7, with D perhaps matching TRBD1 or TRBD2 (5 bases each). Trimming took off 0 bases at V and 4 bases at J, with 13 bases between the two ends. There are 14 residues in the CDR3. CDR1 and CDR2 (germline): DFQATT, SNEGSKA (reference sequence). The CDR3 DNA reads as TGCAGTGCTAGAGATCGGGACCACCCTTACGAGCAGTACTTC. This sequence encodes CSARDRDHPYEQYF.

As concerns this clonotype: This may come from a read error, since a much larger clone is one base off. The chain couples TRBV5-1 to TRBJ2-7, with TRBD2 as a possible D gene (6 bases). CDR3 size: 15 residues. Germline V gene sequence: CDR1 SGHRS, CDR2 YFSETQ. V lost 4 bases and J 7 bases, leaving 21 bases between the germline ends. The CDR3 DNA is TGCGCCAGCAGCATATGGCGGGGTTCAAACAATGAGCAGTACTTC. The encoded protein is CASSIWRGSNNEQYF.

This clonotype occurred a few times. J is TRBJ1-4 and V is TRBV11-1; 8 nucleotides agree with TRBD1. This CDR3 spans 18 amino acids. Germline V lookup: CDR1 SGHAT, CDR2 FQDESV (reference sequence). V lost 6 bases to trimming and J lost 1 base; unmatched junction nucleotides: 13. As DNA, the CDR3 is TGTGCCAGCAGTCAAACCCGGGACAGGCCGGGAACTAATGAAAAACTGTTTTTT. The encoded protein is CASSQTRDRPGTNEKLFF. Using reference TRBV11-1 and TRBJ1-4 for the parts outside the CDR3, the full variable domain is EAEVAQSPRYKITEKSQAVAFWCDPISGHATLYWYRQILGQGPELLVQFQDESVVDDSQLPKDRFSAERLKGVDSTLKIQPAELGDSAMYLCASSQTRDRPGTNEKLFFGSGTQLSVL.

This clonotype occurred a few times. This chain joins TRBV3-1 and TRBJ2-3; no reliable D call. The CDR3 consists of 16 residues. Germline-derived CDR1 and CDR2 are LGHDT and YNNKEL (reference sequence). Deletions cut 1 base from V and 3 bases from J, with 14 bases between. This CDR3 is CASSQGLDLVTDTQYF. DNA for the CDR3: TGTGCCAGCAGCCAAGGGCTAGATTTAGTTACAGATACGCAGTATTTT.

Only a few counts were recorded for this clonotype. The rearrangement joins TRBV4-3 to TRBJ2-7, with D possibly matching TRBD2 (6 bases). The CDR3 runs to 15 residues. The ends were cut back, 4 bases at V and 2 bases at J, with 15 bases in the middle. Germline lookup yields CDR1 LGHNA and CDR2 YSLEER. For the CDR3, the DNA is TGCGCCAGCAGCCCCTCTCGCGGGACGGCCTACGAGCAGTACTTC. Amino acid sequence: CASSPSRGTAYEQYF.

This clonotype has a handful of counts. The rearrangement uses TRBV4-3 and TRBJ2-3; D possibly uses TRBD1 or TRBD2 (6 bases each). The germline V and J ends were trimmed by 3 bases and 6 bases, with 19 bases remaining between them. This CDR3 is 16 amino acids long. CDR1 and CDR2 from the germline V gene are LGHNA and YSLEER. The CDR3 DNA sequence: TGCGCCAGCAGCCACTCCGGGACGGGGGCACTGGATACGCAGTATTTT. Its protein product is CASSHSGTGALDTQYF.

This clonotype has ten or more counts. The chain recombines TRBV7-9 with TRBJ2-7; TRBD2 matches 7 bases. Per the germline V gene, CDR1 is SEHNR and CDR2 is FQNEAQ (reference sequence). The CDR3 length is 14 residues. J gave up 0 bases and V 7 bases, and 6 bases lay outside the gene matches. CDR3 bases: TGTGCCAGCATGGGGGGGACGGGCTCCTACGAGCAGTACTTC. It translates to CASMGGTGSYEQYF.

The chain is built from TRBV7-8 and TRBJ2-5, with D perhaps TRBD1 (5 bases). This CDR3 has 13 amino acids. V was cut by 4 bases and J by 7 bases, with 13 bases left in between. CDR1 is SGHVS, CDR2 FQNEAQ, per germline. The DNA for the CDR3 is TGTGCCAGCAGCTCCCTCCAAGGGGCGACCCAGTACTTC. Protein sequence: CASSSLQGATQYF.

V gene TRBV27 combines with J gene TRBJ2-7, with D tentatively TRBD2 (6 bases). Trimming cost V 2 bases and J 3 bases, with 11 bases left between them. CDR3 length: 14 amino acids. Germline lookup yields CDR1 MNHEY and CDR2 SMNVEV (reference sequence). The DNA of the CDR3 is TGTGCCAGCAGTTTACGGGGGTTAAACTACGAGCAGTACTTC. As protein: CASSLRGLNYEQYF.

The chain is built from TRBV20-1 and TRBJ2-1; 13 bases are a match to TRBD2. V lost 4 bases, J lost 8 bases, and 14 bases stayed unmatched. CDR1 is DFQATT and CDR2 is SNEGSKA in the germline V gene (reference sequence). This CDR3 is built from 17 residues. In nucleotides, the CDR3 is TGCAGTGCTAAGTTCACTAGCGGGGGGGCACTTGGGTATGAGCAGTTCTTC. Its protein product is CSAKFTSGGALGYEQFF.

Here the CDR3 DNA reads TGTGCCAGCAGTCCCGGGACAGGGATTTATCAGCCCCAGCATTTT. Its translation is CASSPGTGIYQPQHF. The chain is built from TRBV28 and TRBJ1-5; 9 positions agree with TRBD1. Losses at the gene ends were 5 bases for V and 5 bases for J; bases not matched to a gene: 7. The germline V gene encodes CDR1 MDHEN and CDR2 SYDVKM. The CDR3 length is 15 residues.

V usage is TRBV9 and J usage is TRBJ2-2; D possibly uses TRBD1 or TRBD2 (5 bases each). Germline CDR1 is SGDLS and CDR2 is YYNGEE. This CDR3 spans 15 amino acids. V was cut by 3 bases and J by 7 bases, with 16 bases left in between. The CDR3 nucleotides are TGTGCCAGCAGCGCCTCCGGGACCCAAATCGGGGAGCTGTTTTTT. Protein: CASSASGTQIGELFF.

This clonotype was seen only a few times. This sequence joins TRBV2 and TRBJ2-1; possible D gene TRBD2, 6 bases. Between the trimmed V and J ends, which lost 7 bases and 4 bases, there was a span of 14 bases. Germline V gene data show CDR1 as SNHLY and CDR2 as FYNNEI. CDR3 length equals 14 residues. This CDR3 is CASIEGSGYNEQFF. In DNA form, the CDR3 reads TGTGCCAGCATTGAGGGAAGCGGGTACAATGAGCAGTTCTTC.

The DNA of the CDR3 is TGTGCCAGCATTCTAGCGGGAGGGAACAATGAGCAGTTCTTC. Protein sequence: CASILAGGNNEQFF. The genes are TRBV27 and TRBJ2-1, with 12 bases fitting TRBD2. CDR3 length: 14 amino acids. Germline V CDR1 and CDR2: MNHEY, SMNVEV (reference sequence). The V and J ends lost 7 bases and 5 bases, in that order; junction bases with no gene match: 3.

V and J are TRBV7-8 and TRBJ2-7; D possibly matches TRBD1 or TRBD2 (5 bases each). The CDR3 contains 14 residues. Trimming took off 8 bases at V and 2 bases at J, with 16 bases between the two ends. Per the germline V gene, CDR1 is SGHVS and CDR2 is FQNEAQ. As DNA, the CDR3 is TGTGCCAGCCGGAGAGGGGACCCAACCTACGAGCAGTACTTC. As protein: CASRRGDPTYEQYF.

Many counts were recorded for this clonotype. The CDR3, as DNA: TGTGCCAGCAGCCAAGACGGGGATTATAATGAAAAACTGTTTTTT. This gives the protein CASSQDGDYNEKLFF. The rearrangement uses TRBV4-2 and TRBJ1-4, with D uncertain. In germline, CDR1 is LGHNA, CDR2 YNFKEQ. V was cut by 0 bases and J by 4 bases, with 9 bases left in between. The CDR3 is made up of 15 amino acids.

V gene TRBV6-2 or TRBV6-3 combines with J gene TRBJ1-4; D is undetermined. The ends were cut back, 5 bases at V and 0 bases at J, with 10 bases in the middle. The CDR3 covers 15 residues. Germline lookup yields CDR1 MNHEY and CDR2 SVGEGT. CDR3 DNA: TGTGCCAGCAGTCCGCCCTTTGCAACTAATGAAAAACTGTTTTTT. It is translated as CASSPPFATNEKLFF.

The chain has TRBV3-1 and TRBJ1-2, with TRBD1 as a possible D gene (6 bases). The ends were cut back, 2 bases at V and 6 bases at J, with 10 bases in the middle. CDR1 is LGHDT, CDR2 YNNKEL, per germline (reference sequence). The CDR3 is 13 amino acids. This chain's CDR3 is CASSQQGYDGYTF. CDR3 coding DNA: TGTGCCAGCAGCCAACAGGGGTACGATGGCTACACCTTC.

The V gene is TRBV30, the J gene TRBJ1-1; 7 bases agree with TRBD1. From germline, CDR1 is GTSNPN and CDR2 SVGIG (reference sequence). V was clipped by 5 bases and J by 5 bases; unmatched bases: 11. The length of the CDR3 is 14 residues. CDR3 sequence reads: CAWVTGASRTEAFF. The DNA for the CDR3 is TGTGCCTGGGTAACAGGGGCAAGCAGAACTGAAGCTTTCTTT.

CDR3 amino acids: CASSFTMEAFF. In DNA form, the CDR3 reads TGTGCCAGCAGTTTCACCATGGAAGCTTTCTTT. The J gene is TRBJ1-1, the V gene TRBV28; D is unresolved. The CDR3 consists of 11 residues. V was pared by 3 bases and J by 8 bases, with 7 bases between. CDR1 MDHEN and CDR2 SYDVKM come from the germline V gene.